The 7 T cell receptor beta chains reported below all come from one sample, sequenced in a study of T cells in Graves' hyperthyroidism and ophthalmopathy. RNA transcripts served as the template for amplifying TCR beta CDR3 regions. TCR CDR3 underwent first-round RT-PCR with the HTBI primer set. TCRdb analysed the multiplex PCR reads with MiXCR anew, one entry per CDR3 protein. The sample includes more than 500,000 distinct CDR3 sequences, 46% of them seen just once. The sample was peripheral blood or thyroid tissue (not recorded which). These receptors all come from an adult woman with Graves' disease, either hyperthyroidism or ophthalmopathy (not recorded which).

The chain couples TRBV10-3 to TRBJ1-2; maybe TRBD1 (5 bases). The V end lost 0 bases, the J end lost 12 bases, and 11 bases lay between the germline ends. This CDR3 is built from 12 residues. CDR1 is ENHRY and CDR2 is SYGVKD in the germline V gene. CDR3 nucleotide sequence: TGTGCCATCAGTGAGTCGGGGCGAGGAAACACCTTC. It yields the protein CAISESGRGNTF.

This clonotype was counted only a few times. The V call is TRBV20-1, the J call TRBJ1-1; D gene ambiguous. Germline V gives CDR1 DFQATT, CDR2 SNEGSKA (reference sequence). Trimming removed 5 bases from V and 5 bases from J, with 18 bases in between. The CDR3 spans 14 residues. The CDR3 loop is CSAEGPARKTEAFF. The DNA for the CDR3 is TGCAGTGCTGAAGGTCCTGCGAGGAAGACTGAAGCTTTCTTT.

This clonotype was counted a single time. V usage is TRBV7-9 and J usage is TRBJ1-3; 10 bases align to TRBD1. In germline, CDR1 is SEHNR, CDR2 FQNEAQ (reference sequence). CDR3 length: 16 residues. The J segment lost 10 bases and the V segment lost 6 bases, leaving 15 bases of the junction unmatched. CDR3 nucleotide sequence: TGTGCCAGCAGTTCCCCCCCCGGGACAGGGGATAGGACCATATATTTT. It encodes CASSSPPGTGDRTIYF.

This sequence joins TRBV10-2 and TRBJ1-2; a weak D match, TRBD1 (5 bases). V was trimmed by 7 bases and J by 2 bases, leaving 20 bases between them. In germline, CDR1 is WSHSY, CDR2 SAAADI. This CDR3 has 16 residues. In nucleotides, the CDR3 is TGCGCCAGCACACCTGGCAGGCTGACAGAGAACTATGGCTACACCTTC. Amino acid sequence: CASTPGRLTENYGYTF.

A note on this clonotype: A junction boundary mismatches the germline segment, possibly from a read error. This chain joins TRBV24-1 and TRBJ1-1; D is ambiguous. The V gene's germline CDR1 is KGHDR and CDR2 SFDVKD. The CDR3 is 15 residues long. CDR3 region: CASSDPRSQNTEAFF. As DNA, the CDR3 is TGTGCCAGCAGTGATCCCCGGTCCCAAAACACTGAAGCTTTCTTT.

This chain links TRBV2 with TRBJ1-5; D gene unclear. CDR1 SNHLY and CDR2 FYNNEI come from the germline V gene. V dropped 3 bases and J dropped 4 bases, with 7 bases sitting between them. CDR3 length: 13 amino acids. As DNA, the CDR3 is TGTGCCAGCAGTGACAGCGCTAATCAGCCCCAGCATTTT. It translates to CASSDSANQPQHF.

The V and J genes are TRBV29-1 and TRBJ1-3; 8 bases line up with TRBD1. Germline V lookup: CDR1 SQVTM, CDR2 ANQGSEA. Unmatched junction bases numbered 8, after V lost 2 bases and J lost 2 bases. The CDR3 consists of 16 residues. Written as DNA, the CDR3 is TGCAGCGTTGAACGGTCCTCAGGGGGCACTGGAAACACCATATATTTT. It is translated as CSVERSSGGTGNTIYF.